The source of this T cell receptor (beta chain) is a study of cytomegalovirus exposure and HLA in healthy donors. General study points: While the bulk of TCR sequences proved rare, some public TCRs turned up in many donors. Indistinguishable V segments, including TRBV6-2 and TRBV6-3, were excluded.

At collection, donors were nominally healthy, but unrecorded immune exposures were probable. This CDR3 has 15 amino acids. In germline, CDR1 is SGHTA, CDR2 FQGNSA. Unmatched junction bases numbered 2, after V lost 5 bases and J lost 0 bases. This clone appeared a few times. The antigen is not known. Amplification used 60 Vbeta primers and 13 Jbeta primers. Repertoires were generated with immunoSEQ multiplex PCR, while TCRdb's copy carries only in-frame clones and drops some. Of roughly 150,000 clones in the sample, around 80% were seen once. The chain uses TRBV7-2 and TRBJ2-1, with TRBD2 matching 9 bases. This clonotype was sampled from a man younger than 35 in good health and CMV-seronegative. The sequenced sample was PBMCs. The CDR3 DNA is TGTGCCAGCAGCCGTAGCGGGAGCTCCTACAATGAGCAGTTCTTC. Its translation: CASSRSGSSYNEQFF.